What follows are 26 T cell receptor beta chains derived from one specimen sequenced in a study of follicular helper T cells after annual influenza vaccination. The time point here: 2015-2016 season, 7 days after influenza vaccination. TCRdb's table, derived via immunoSEQ multiplex PCR, lists solely in-frame clones and lacks some. Among a few thousand clones listed, approximately 78% were seen once. This sample comprised CXCR5+ CD38- circulating T follicular helper cells from blood, obtained 7 days after influenza vaccination. Subset specified: circulating Tfh, non-naive CD4+CXCR5+PD-1+ (ICOS+CD38+ or ICOS-CD38-). The origin of the receptors is an adult who received the influenza vaccine.

The V gene is TRBV6-1, the J gene TRBJ1-2, with a weak D call TRBD1 (5 bases). Trimming left V 3 bases short and J 6 bases short, with 11 bases between. Germline V lookup: CDR1 MNHNS, CDR2 SASEGT. This CDR3 is 13 amino acids long. CDR3 loop: CASSEKGWDGYTF. For the CDR3, the DNA is TGTGCCAGCAGTGAGAAGGGGTGGGATGGCTACACCTTC.

The genes are TRBV6-4 and TRBJ1-1; the D is unclear. Germline-derived CDR1 and CDR2 are MRHNA and SNTAGT. This CDR3 has 13 amino acids. V shed 6 bases and J shed 3 bases, with 11 bases lying between them. CDR3 sequence: CASRVVLDTEAFF. In DNA form, the CDR3 reads TGTGCCAGCAGGGTCGTTCTGGACACTGAAGCTTTCTTT.

The count of this clone is one. The V gene is TRBV7-9, the J gene TRBJ1-1, with 7 bases that match TRBD1. Germline CDR1 is SEHNR and CDR2 is FQNEAQ (reference sequence). The CDR3 runs 16 residues. The junction had 11 bases not matched to a gene; V was cut back by 7 bases and J by 0 bases. CDR3 protein: CASTESVGQMNTEAFF. The CDR3 region has the DNA TGTGCCAGCACCGAAAGTGTGGGACAGATGAACACTGAAGCTTTCTTT.

J is TRBJ2-5 and V is TRBV4-2; no clear D. Germline CDR1 is LGHNA and CDR2 is YNFKEQ. V lost 5 bases and J lost 4, with 11 bases in between. There are 13 residues in the CDR3. The CDR3 region has the DNA TGTGCCAGCAGCAAAGGAACGGGAGAGACCCAGTACTTC. Protein sequence: CASSKGTGETQYF.

The chain couples TRBV19 to TRBJ1-3; 8 bases are a match to TRBD1. After removal of 5 bases from V and 6 bases from J, the junction contained 3 bases not matched to a gene. The CDR3 length is 13 residues. From germline, CDR1 is LNHDA and CDR2 SQIVND (reference sequence). The CDR3 loop is CASSGQGANTIYF. The DNA of the CDR3 is TGTGCCAGTAGTGGACAGGGAGCAAACACCATATATTTT.

The J gene is TRBJ2-2, the V gene TRBV7-2; the D gene is possibly TRBD2 (6 bases). The V end lost 5 bases, the J end lost 4 bases, and 20 bases lay between the germline ends. CDR3 length equals 17 residues. The germline V gene has CDR1 SGHTA and CDR2 FQGNSA. CDR3 bases: TGTGCCAGCAGCACGCGTAGCGGCCCGCTCAGCACCGGGGAGCTGTTTTTT. Its translation: CASSTRSGPLSTGELFF.

The gene calls are TRBV5-4 and TRBJ1-2; unclear D gene. The CDR3 contains 15 residues. The V gene's germline CDR1 is SGHNT and CDR2 YYREEE (reference sequence). Trimming stripped 0 bases from V and 4 bases from J, with 13 bases between. CDR3 sequence (DNA): TGTGCCAGCAGCTTGGTATCTAGGGTCCGCTATGGCTACACCTTC. This codes for CASSLVSRVRYGYTF.

In this sample, this clone turned up once. The chain has TRBV5-4 and TRBJ2-1; 9 nucleotides align to TRBD1. The CDR3 is 16 amino acids. V was clipped by 0 bases and J by 7 bases; unmatched bases: 8. The V gene's germline CDR1 is SGHNT and CDR2 YYREEE (reference sequence). Here the CDR3 DNA reads TGTGCCAGCAGCTTGGGGCGGACAGGGGCTAGGAATGAGCAGTTCTTC. As protein: CASSLGRTGARNEQFF.

The chain combines TRBV7-3 with TRBJ2-1; unclear D gene. V was cut by 6 bases and J by 0 bases, with 12 bases left in between. CDR3 length: 15 residues. Per the germline V gene, CDR1 is SGHTA and CDR2 is FQGTGA. The CDR3 region is CASRSAPSSYNEQFF. The CDR3 DNA follows: TGTGCCAGCAGGTCCGCGCCTAGCTCCTACAATGAGCAGTTCTTC.

The rearrangement uses TRBV9 and TRBJ1-1; D gene ambiguous. V lost 2 bases, J lost 2 bases, and 13 bases lay in between. The CDR3 covers 15 residues. Germline assignment: CDR1 SGDLS and CDR2 YYNGEE. DNA of the CDR3: TGTGCCAGCAGCGTCGACATGGGGAGTAACACTGAAGCTTTCTTT. It codes for CASSVDMGSNTEAFF.

The chain employs TRBV9 and TRBJ2-5, with TRBD1 matching over 10 bases. The CDR3 contains 14 residues. The V and J ends lost 3 bases and 5 bases, in that order; junction bases with no gene match: 4. Germline loops: CDR1 SGDLS, CDR2 YYNGEE. This CDR3 reads CASSAGTGEETQYF. The CDR3 DNA is TGTGCCAGCAGCGCAGGGACAGGGGAGGAGACCCAGTACTTC.

The CDR3 bases are TGTGCCTGGAGTCGTAGCAATCAGCCCCAGCATTTT. Protein: CAWSRSNQPQHF. V gene TRBV30 combines with J gene TRBJ1-5, with no clear D. Trimming stripped 2 bases from V and 0 bases from J, with 2 bases between. The CDR3 totals 12 residues. Germline V gives CDR1 GTSNPN, CDR2 SVGIG (reference sequence).

The chain employs TRBV28 and TRBJ1-2, with 7 bases fitting TRBD1. This CDR3 has 14 amino acids. CDR1 MDHEN and CDR2 SYDVKM come from the germline V gene. V lost 6 bases and J lost 6; bases outside the gene matches: 10. The CDR3 coding sequence is TGTGCCAGCAGATCCATCGACAGGGACCATGGCTACACCTTC. Translated, it gives CASRSIDRDHGYTF.

The chain has TRBV19 and TRBJ2-2; 8 bases are a match to TRBD1. There are 15 residues in the CDR3. CDR1 and CDR2 from the germline V gene are LNHDA and SQIVND (reference sequence). V gave up 3 bases and J gave up 8 bases; unmatched junction bases: 8. The CDR3 DNA follows: TGTGCCAGTAGTATGCGGACAGGGAATGGTGGGGAGCTGTTTTTT. Amino acids: CASSMRTGNGGELFF.

This clone was counted between two and nine times. The rearrangement uses TRBV5-1 and TRBJ2-2; tentative D call: TRBD2 (5 bases). CDR1 SGHRS and CDR2 YFSETQ come from the germline V gene. Trimming removed 4 bases at V and 6 bases at J, with 13 bases between. The length of the CDR3 is 14 residues. The CDR3, as DNA: TGCGCCAGCAGCCCCCGGGATCAGGCCGGGGAGCTGTTTTTT. This sequence encodes CASSPRDQAGELFF.

J is TRBJ2-7 and V is TRBV4-3, with TRBD2 identical over 12 bases. V trimming: 2 bases; J trimming: 1 base; junction bases outside the gene matches: 9. The CDR3 covers 18 residues. Germline CDR1 is LGHNA and CDR2 is YSLEER. The CDR3 DNA is TGCGCCAGCAGCCAAAGCTCTTTGACTAGCGGGGGTTCCTACGAGCAGTACTTC. Translating it yields CASSQSSLTSGGSYEQYF.

V gene TRBV6-5 combines with J gene TRBJ1-1; D is unresolved. The germline gives CDR1 MNHEY, CDR2 SVGAGI. This CDR3 is built from 15 residues. Trimming stripped 2 bases from V and 4 bases from J, with 14 bases between. CDR3 DNA: TGTGCCAGCAGTTACGGTACGGGGAGGGCCACTGAAGCTTTCTTT. This translates into CASSYGTGRATEAFF.

This sequence joins TRBV6-5 and TRBJ1-1; possibly TRBD1 for D (6 bases). The CDR3 sequence is 15 residues long. Per the germline V gene, CDR1 is MNHEY and CDR2 is SVGAGI. The V and J ends lost 0 bases and 0 bases respectively, with 8 bases between them. This CDR3 reads CASSYSQGMNTEAFF. As DNA, the CDR3 is TGTGCCAGCAGTTACTCGCAGGGGATGAACACTGAAGCTTTCTTT.

V is TRBV5-4 and J is TRBJ1-1; 9 nucleotides align to TRBD1. In germline, CDR1 is SGHNT, CDR2 YYREEE (reference sequence). The ends lost 2 bases at V and 4 bases at J; junction bases unmatched: 15. The CDR3 has 18 amino acids. The CDR3 here is CASSFTLQIRTGVTEAFF. In nucleotides, the CDR3 is TGTGCCAGCAGCTTCACCCTACAAATCAGGACAGGGGTCACTGAAGCTTTCTTT.

With regard to this clone: An end of the junction differs from the germline gene, which may be a read error. The V gene is TRBV6-6, the J gene TRBJ1-2, with 8 nucleotides matching TRBD1. The CDR3 extends over 12 amino acids. The germline V gene has CDR1 MNHNY and CDR2 SVGAGI (reference sequence). The CDR3 loop reads CASSGTGALLAF. The CDR3 DNA sequence: TGTGCCAGCAGCGGGACAGGCGCCTTGCTCGCCTTC.

The V call is TRBV15, the J call TRBJ1-4; D gene uncertain. Germline CDR1 and CDR2: LNHNV and YYDKDF (reference sequence). V lost 0 bases and J lost 0, with 14 bases in between. The CDR3 has 18 residues. CDR3 protein: CATSRDPLTEATNEKLFF. CDR3 DNA: TGTGCCACCAGCAGAGACCCCTTGACGGAAGCAACTAATGAAAAACTGTTTTTT.

CDR3 DNA: TGTGCCAGCAGCTTAGAGTGGGGGGGCGCTTTCAATGAGCAGTTCTTC. This translates into CASSLEWGGAFNEQFF. The rearrangement joins TRBV5-4 to TRBJ2-1; D perhaps matches TRBD2 (7 bases). This CDR3 region has 16 residues. V gave up 2 bases and J gave up 6 bases, with 18 bases separating them. Germline V gene sequence: CDR1 SGHNT, CDR2 YYREEE (reference sequence).

V is TRBV6-1 and J is TRBJ2-1; D gene uncertain. Germline CDR1 and CDR2: MNHNS and SASEGT. V was trimmed by 3 bases and J by 7 bases, leaving 16 bases between them. The CDR3 loop spans 15 amino acids. CDR3 sequence (DNA): TGTGCCAGCAGTGAGGTGGTCATGGCCGGGAATGAGCAGTTCTTC. Encoded protein: CASSEVVMAGNEQFF.

The V gene is TRBV5-1, the J gene TRBJ2-7; D is uncertain. Germline-derived CDR1 and CDR2 are SGHRS and YFSETQ. V was cut by 0 bases and J by 2 bases, with 12 bases left in between. CDR3 size: 15 residues. CDR3 coding DNA: TGCGCCAGCAGCTTGGGGGGTGATGCTCCCTACGAGCAGTACTTC. This gives the protein CASSLGGDAPYEQYF.

This chain links TRBV7-2 with TRBJ2-7; D not certain. There are 11 residues in the CDR3. V was pared by 2 bases and J by 5 bases, with 4 bases between. Germline V gene lookup returns CDR1 SGHTA and CDR2 FQGNSA. The CDR3 reads CASSLSHEQYF. CDR3 nucleotides: TGTGCCAGCAGCTTATCCCACGAGCAGTACTTC.

This chain links TRBV5-4 with TRBJ2-5; TRBD2 matches 7 bases. CDR1 SGHNT and CDR2 YYREEE come from the germline V gene (reference sequence). J lost 2 bases, V lost 0 bases, and 4 bases had no gene match. The CDR3 has 15 amino acids. The CDR3 region has the DNA TGTGCCAGCAGCTTGGCGGGGCGGGGGCAAGAGACCCAGTACTTC. Translated, it gives CASSLAGRGQETQYF.